This is a list of T cell receptor beta chains from one sample in a study of blood T cell repertoires in COVID-19. Sequenced by immunoSEQ multiplex PCR; TCRdb stores in-frame clones only, minus some. Among approximately 200,000 clones listed, approximately 83% were seen once. The specimen was peripheral blood. These receptors were obtained from a human donor with active or convalescent COVID-19. The donor label of this sample is uncertain. CDR3s leave out the opening cysteine and the closing phenylalanine or tryptophan. Each record gives: V gene, J gene, CDR3 protein.

v_gene: TRBV6-2/TRBV6-3; j_gene: TRBJ2-3; CDR3aa: ASSSLRGIDTQY
v_gene: TRBV2; j_gene: TRBJ2-5; CDR3aa: ASSELATSETQY
v_gene: TRBV18; j_gene: TRBJ2-7; CDR3aa: ASSPQQVTYEQY
v_gene: TRBV5-1; j_gene: TRBJ2-6; CDR3aa: ASSGGHTGANVLT
v_gene: TRBV14; j_gene: TRBJ2-7; CDR3aa: ASSPSEWQRTTYSYEQY
v_gene: TRBV6-5; j_gene: TRBJ1-6; CDR3aa: AKTGGSGDSPLH
v_gene: TRBV7-2; j_gene: TRBJ1-6; CDR3aa: ASSLGSGRNSPLH
v_gene: TRBV6-6; j_gene: TRBJ2-7; CDR3aa: ASSHPRAGGLDEQY
v_gene: TRBV19; j_gene: TRBJ1-1; CDR3aa: ASSTDGGTEAF
v_gene: TRBV7-2; j_gene: TRBJ2-5; CDR3aa: ASSLAGQRQGTQY
v_gene: TRBV18; j_gene: TRBJ1-6; CDR3aa: ASSVGQGARNSPLH
v_gene: TRBV7-3; j_gene: TRBJ2-2; CDR3aa: ASSPLDSGRAPGELF
v_gene: TRBV9; j_gene: TRBJ2-5; CDR3aa: ASSTGQVETQY
v_gene: TRBV7-2; j_gene: TRBJ1-2; CDR3aa: ASSLPTLSGYT
v_gene: TRBV24-1; j_gene: TRBJ2-1; CDR3aa: ATSDEKRDQPNEQF
v_gene: TRBV23-1; j_gene: TRBJ1-6; CDR3aa: ASSQLKPGTENSPLH
v_gene: TRBV7-9; j_gene: TRBJ1-5; CDR3aa: ASSLSADQPQH
v_gene: TRBV5-6; j_gene: TRBJ2-6; CDR3aa: ASSLSGGHFGANVLT
v_gene: TRBV25-1; j_gene: TRBJ2-7; CDR3aa: ASAAGVPGLAAYEQY
v_gene: TRBV19; j_gene: TRBJ1-2; CDR3aa: ASSTLGTLGWGYT
v_gene: TRBV5-1; j_gene: TRBJ1-2; CDR3aa: ASSATDGYT
v_gene: TRBV27; j_gene: TRBJ2-7; CDR3aa: ASSPSGRPSNEQY
v_gene: TRBV7-9; j_gene: TRBJ2-2; CDR3aa: ASSFGQTPNTGELF
v_gene: TRBV30; j_gene: TRBJ2-3; CDR3aa: ACPGLAGRGDTQY
v_gene: TRBV2; j_gene: TRBJ2-2; CDR3aa: ASSEMGQGPSGTGELF
v_gene: TRBV5-1; j_gene: TRBJ2-7; CDR3aa: ASSLVGDYEQY
v_gene: TRBV20-1; j_gene: TRBJ2-2; CDR3aa: SASGGGRTGELF
v_gene: TRBV7-3; j_gene: TRBJ2-1; CDR3aa: ASSPRKTSYNEQF